What follows is one TCR beta chain and its context. Assay used: immunoSEQ multiplex PCR; TCRdb lists only in-frame clones, some missing. Altogether approximately 69,000 clones are present, approximately 81% being singletons, with the ten largest covering approximately 8%. The entry originates in a study of OX40 agonist ivuxolimab in advanced cancers. V was shortened by 1 base and J by 4 bases, with 16 bases between the two germline ends. Germline V lookup: CDR1 SEHNR, CDR2 FQNEAQ (reference sequence). The CDR3 loop spans 16 amino acids. The J gene is TRBJ1-2, the V gene TRBV7-9, with D perhaps TRBD1 (6 bases). The clonotype comes from an adult with an advanced solid tumor such as melanoma, head and neck, liver or kidney cancer. The sequences come from CD4+ or CD8+ T cells sorted from blood, collected in a trial of the OX40 agonist ivuxolimab. CDR3 protein: CASSLVTGSFTYGYTF. For the CDR3, the DNA is TGTGCCAGCAGCTTAGTTACAGGGTCTTTTACCTATGGCTACACCTTC.